This section outlines one TCR beta chain sequence together with its context. The antigen is undetermined. Sequenced by immunoSEQ multiplex PCR; TCRdb stores in-frame clones only, minus some. This sample has 1.5 million to 2.5 million clones, with around 96% found just once. This sample stems from a study of shared clonotypes between healthy human individuals. Naive CD8 isolation took CD45RO-negative cells positively selected for CCR7 and excluded terminally differentiated effector memory CD45RA+ cells. Only Caucasian adults living in Nashville, Tennessee made up the donor group. Whole-study findings and limits: Investigators collected only blood, and repertoires in tissues likely differ. Among the subsets, naive ones generally showed larger estimated richness than memory ones. The generation probabilities recorded for non-shared clonotypes fell below those of clonotypes shared by all four donors.

Sequencing was done on a sample of naive CD8+ T cells sorted from blood. The sequence was obtained from a man between 18 and 29 years old in good health.

CDR3 in amino acids: CASRTSGIDNEKLFF. As DNA, the CDR3 is TGTGCCAGCAGGACATCGGGCATCGACAATGAAAAACTGTTTTTT. This chain uses TRBV11-2 with TRBJ1-4; D is undetermined. This CDR3 has 15 residues. Trimming stripped 6 bases from V and 5 bases from J, with 16 bases between. Per germline, CDR1 SGHAT and CDR2 FQNNGV.